What follows are 32 T cell receptor beta chains derived from one specimen sequenced in a study of OX40 agonist ivuxolimab in advanced cancers. TCRdb's table, derived via immunoSEQ multiplex PCR, lists solely in-frame clones and lacks some. The table records 55,000 to 75,000 clones, approximately 90% of them present only once. The source was CD4+ or CD8+ T cells sorted from blood, collected in a trial of the OX40 agonist ivuxolimab. These receptors were collected from an adult with an advanced solid tumor such as melanoma, head and neck, liver or kidney cancer.

The V and J genes are TRBV5-1 and TRBJ1-6; 7 bases match TRBD1. The CDR3 spans 14 residues. Germline trimming cut 5 bases from V and 6 bases from J; bases unmatched to any gene: 5. CDR1 and CDR2 (germline): SGHRS, YFSETQ. This CDR3 is CASRLRDSNSPLHF. CDR3 sequence (DNA): TGCGCCAGCAGGCTGCGGGACAGTAATTCACCCCTCCACTTT.

This rearrangement joins TRBV11-3 to TRBJ2-2; TRBD1 aligns across 11 bases. Germline trimming cut 1 base from V and 5 bases from J; bases unmatched to any gene: 6. The germline V gene encodes CDR1 SGHNT and CDR2 YENEEA. The CDR3 spans 17 residues. The CDR3: CASSLGTGGLGTGELFF. The CDR3 DNA reads TGTGCCAGCAGCTTAGGGACAGGGGGCCTTGGTACCGGGGAGCTGTTTTTT.

This clone was seen a handful of times. This chain connects TRBV9 to TRBJ1-2; no clear D gene. Trimming pared 3 bases from V and 5 bases from J, leaving 11 bases between. CDR1 and CDR2 (germline): SGDLS, YYNGEE. CDR3 length: 13 amino acids. CDR3 amino acids: CASSASGYYGYTF. The CDR3 coding sequence is TGTGCCAGCAGCGCCTCAGGATATTATGGCTACACCTTC.

The chain uses TRBV28 and TRBJ2-1, with 7 nucleotides matching TRBD1. This CDR3 has 16 amino acids. The ends lost 6 bases at V and 1 base at J; junction bases unmatched: 9. Germline CDR1 reads MDHEN; CDR2 reads SYDVKM. The CDR3 bases are TGTGCCAGCAGACGAGGGGGCAGTGGGTCCTACAATGAGCAGTTCTTC. Its translation is CASRRGGSGSYNEQFF.

Many counts were recorded for this clone. The chain joins TRBV28 to TRBJ2-1; D is uncertain. Between the trimmed V and J ends, which lost 0 bases and 8 bases, there was a span of 2 bases. Germline V gene data show CDR1 as MDHEN and CDR2 as SYDVKM. This CDR3 spans 11 amino acids. This CDR3 is CASSLWDEQFF. As DNA, the CDR3 is TGTGCCAGCAGTTTATGGGATGAGCAGTTCTTC.

The chain joins TRBV14 to TRBJ1-2; 7 positions agree with TRBD1. The CDR3 totals 15 residues. J was trimmed by 6 bases and V by 0 bases; bases with no gene match: 7. Germline V gives CDR1 SGHDN, CDR2 FVKESK. This CDR3 is CASSQDWTGRNGYTF. The CDR3 region has the DNA TGTGCCAGCAGCCAAGATTGGACAGGACGCAATGGCTACACCTTC.

The V gene is TRBV7-2, the J gene TRBJ1-1; D might be TRBD1 (6 bases). The V and J ends lost 5 bases and 7 bases respectively, with 23 bases between them. There are 16 residues in the CDR3. The germline V gene encodes CDR1 SGHTA and CDR2 FQGNSA. The CDR3 coding sequence is TGTGCCAGCAGCGCTTACAGGGTCGGTATTGCGGGTGAAGCTTTCTTT. Amino acids: CASSAYRVGIAGEAFF.

The chain employs TRBV7-2 and TRBJ1-1; D is possibly TRBD1 (5 bases). Trimming took 3 bases from V and 0 from J, leaving 8 bases between them. Germline assignment: CDR1 SGHTA and CDR2 FQGNSA. The CDR3 is made up of 14 amino acids. CDR3 in amino acids: CASSFQGVNTEAFF. CDR3 DNA: TGTGCCAGCAGCTTTCAGGGAGTGAACACTGAAGCTTTCTTT.

The rearrangement links TRBV4-1 to TRBJ2-1, with D maybe TRBD1 (6 bases). Trimming removed 3 bases at V and 4 bases at J, with 16 bases between. The germline gives CDR1 MGHRA, CDR2 YSYEKL. There are 16 residues in the CDR3. CDR3 nucleotide sequence: TGCGCCAGCAGCCAGGTCGACAGGAGTTCTTACAATGAGCAGTTCTTC. It yields the protein CASSQVDRSSYNEQFF.

This chain connects TRBV30 to TRBJ2-5; D might be TRBD2 (5 bases). This CDR3 region has 18 residues. The V gene's germline CDR1 is GTSNPN and CDR2 SVGIG (reference sequence). V shed 0 bases and J shed 5 bases, with 25 bases lying between them. The CDR3 bases are TGTGCCTGGAGTGTATCCGGGGTCACCCTCTCTAGGCTGGAGACCCAGTACTTC. It specifies CAWSVSGVTLSRLETQYF. The entire variable domain, with the rest obtained from reference TRBV30 and TRBJ2-5, is as follows: SQTIHQWPATLVQPVGSPLSLECTVEGTSNPNLYWYRQAAGRGLQLLFYSVGIGQISSEVPQNLSASRPQDRQFILSSKKLLLSDSGFYLCAWSVSGVTLSRLETQYFGPGTRLLVL.

Turning to this clone: A junction boundary mismatches the germline segment, possibly from a read error. This chain uses TRBV20-1 with TRBJ1-4; no firm D call. Germline values: CDR1 DFQATT, CDR2 SNEGSKA (reference sequence). The CDR3 totals 10 residues. The CDR3 bases are TGCAGTGCTGGAGATGAAAAACTGTTTTTT. Residues: CSAGDEKLFF.

The rearrangement uses TRBV4-2 and TRBJ1-2; D gene unclear. Trimming stripped 4 bases from V and 6 bases from J, with 18 bases between. CDR1 and CDR2 (germline): LGHNA, YNFKEQ. The CDR3 has 15 residues. DNA of the CDR3: TGTGCCAGCAGCCCAACAACGGGCAAATTTAATGGCTACACCTTC. Translating gives CASSPTTGKFNGYTF.

The chain links TRBV5-1 to TRBJ2-3; 7 nucleotides align to TRBD1. Trimming removed 2 bases from V and 3 bases from J; junction bases left unmatched: 3. This CDR3 has 14 amino acids. The germline V gene has CDR1 SGHRS and CDR2 YFSETQ. CDR3 loop: CASSLQGSTDTQYF. CDR3 nucleotides: TGCGCCAGCAGCTTACAGGGGTCGACAGATACGCAGTATTTT.

The V gene is TRBV7-3, the J gene TRBJ2-1; 8 bases align to TRBD2. Trimming cost V 2 bases and J 7 bases; bases outside gene matches: 7. The CDR3 length is 15 residues. In germline, CDR1 is SGHTA, CDR2 FQGTGA. The CDR3 DNA sequence: TGTGCCAGCAGCTTATCGTCCGGGAGGGGTAATGAGCAGTTCTTC. Amino acid sequence: CASSLSSGRGNEQFF.

CDR3 nucleotides: TGCGCCAGCAGCTTGAGCGGCGGGGACAGCCTCTCTGGGGCCAACGTCCTGACTTTC. Protein product: CASSLSGGDSLSGANVLTF. The chain is built from TRBV5-1 and TRBJ2-6, with D perhaps TRBD1 (7 bases). The CDR3 has 19 residues. Looked up from germline, CDR1 is SGHRS and CDR2 is YFSETQ. V shed 1 base and J shed 0 bases, with 17 bases lying between them.

The rearrangement joins TRBV7-2 to TRBJ1-5, with D tentatively TRBD1 (6 bases). This CDR3 contains 13 residues. V was clipped by 8 bases and J by 7 bases, with 15 bases between them. Germline loops: CDR1 SGHTA, CDR2 FQGNSA. Here the CDR3 reads CASGIQGRQPQHF. The CDR3 DNA follows: TGTGCCAGCGGTATACAGGGAAGGCAGCCCCAGCATTTT.

The rearrangement uses TRBV29-1 and TRBJ2-5; tentative D call: TRBD1 (5 bases). V dropped 1 base and J dropped 5 bases, with 8 bases sitting between them. CDR1 and CDR2 (germline): SQVTM, ANQGSEA. The CDR3 sequence is 12 residues long. The CDR3 bases are TGCAGCGTTGAAGGGGGCGGCGAGACCCAGTACTTC. It is translated as CSVEGGGETQYF. Together with reference TRBV29-1 and TRBJ2-5, the CDR3 gives the full variable domain: SAVISQKPSRDICQRGTSLTIQCQVDSQVTMMFWYRQQPGQSLTLIATANQGSEATYESGFVIDKFPISRPNLTFSTLTVSNMSPEDSSIYLCSVEGGGETQYFGPGTRLLVL.

This clone has just a few counts. V usage is TRBV29-1 and J usage is TRBJ2-5; TRBD2 matches at 9 bases. Germline V gene lookup returns CDR1 SQVTM and CDR2 ANQGSEA. This CDR3 has 14 amino acids. J was trimmed by 1 base and V by 6 bases; bases with no gene match: 6. The CDR3 nucleotides are TGCAGCGTGGCCGGGACTAGCTTCCAAGAGACCCAGTACTTC. Translated: CSVAGTSFQETQYF.

This rearrangement joins TRBV9 to TRBJ2-1; 7 bases map to TRBD2. Germline assignment: CDR1 SGDLS and CDR2 YYNGEE. V shed 3 bases and J 3 bases; nucleotides not matched to a gene: 6. The CDR3 extends over 15 amino acids. This chain's CDR3 is CASSGRASGYNEQFF. The CDR3 bases are TGTGCCAGCAGCGGTCGGGCTAGCGGCTACAATGAGCAGTTCTTC.

A single count supports this clone. The CDR3 nucleotides are TGCGCCAGCAGCCACGGGACTAGCGGGAGAATAGGGAATGAGCAGTTCTTC. Amino acids: CASSHGTSGRIGNEQFF. V usage is TRBV5-1 and J usage is TRBJ2-1; 14 bases match TRBD2. This CDR3 is 17 amino acids long. V shed 4 bases, J shed 7 bases, and the junction held 10 bases outside the gene matches. Germline V gene data show CDR1 as SGHRS and CDR2 as YFSETQ. The entire variable domain, with the rest obtained from reference TRBV5-1 and TRBJ2-1, is as follows: KAGVTQTPRYLIKTRGQQVTLSCSPISGHRSVSWYQQTPGQGLQFLFEYFSETQRNKGNFPGRFSGRQFSNSRSEMNVSTLELGDSALYLCASSHGTSGRIGNEQFFGPGTRLTVL.

This clone came up a few times. V usage is TRBV18 and J usage is TRBJ1-4, with D possibly being TRBD1 (5 bases). Germline V gene lookup returns CDR1 KGHSH and CDR2 LQKENI. This CDR3 is built from 13 residues. With 5 bases removed from V and 4 bases from J, the gap between germline ends came to 8 bases. The CDR3 nucleotides read TGTGCCAGCTCAGTTGACAGTAATGAAAAACTGTTTTTT. Protein sequence: CASSVDSNEKLFF.

The chain recombines TRBV2 with TRBJ1-1, with 8 bases lining up with TRBD1. With V trimmed by 6 bases and J by 11 bases, 8 bases remained unmatched. CDR1 and CDR2 (germline): SNHLY, FYNNEI. The CDR3 loop spans 12 amino acids. The CDR3 DNA sequence: TGTGCCAGCAGCCGACAGGGGTCTCTGGCTTTCTTT. This gives the protein CASSRQGSLAFF.

The V gene is TRBV6-1, the J gene TRBJ2-1; tentative D call: TRBD2 (6 bases). CDR3 size: 14 residues. Germline CDR1 is MNHNS and CDR2 is SASEGT. Trimming pared 3 bases from V and 1 base from J, leaving 7 bases between. The CDR3 DNA is TGTGCCAGCAGTGACGGGAGATCCTACAATGAGCAGTTCTTC. Its protein product is CASSDGRSYNEQFF.

CDR3 protein: CASSLSFRQGDENTIYF. CDR3 DNA sequence: TGTGCCAGCAGTTTATCCTTCCGACAGGGTGATGAAAACACCATATATTTT. The chain is built from TRBV27 and TRBJ1-3, with 7 nucleotides matching TRBD1. Trimming removed 0 bases from V and 6 bases from J; junction bases left unmatched: 11. CDR1 MNHEY and CDR2 SMNVEV come from the germline V gene (reference sequence). The CDR3 consists of 17 residues.

This clone was counted a single time. The genes are TRBV27 and TRBJ1-5; 8 positions match TRBD1. The V gene end was trimmed by 4 bases and the J gene end by 4 bases; junction bases not matched to a gene: 6. CDR1 is MNHEY, CDR2 SMNVEV, per germline (reference sequence). This CDR3 contains 15 residues. CDR3 sequence (DNA): TGTGCCAGCAGTTCACCAACAGGGGGGAATCAGCCCCAGCATTTT. Translation gives CASSSPTGGNQPQHF.

This clone was counted a single time. V gene TRBV7-3 combines with J gene TRBJ2-3; a possible D gene is TRBD2 (6 bases). In germline, CDR1 is SGHTA, CDR2 FQGTGA. CDR3 length equals 15 residues. Trimming removed 0 bases at V and 5 bases at J, with 12 bases between. CDR3 protein: CASSLTASAEDTQYF. DNA for the CDR3: TGTGCCAGCAGCTTAACGGCTAGCGCTGAAGATACGCAGTATTTT.

The chain couples TRBV11-2 to TRBJ1-4; maybe TRBD1 (6 bases). The CDR3 totals 14 residues. V was shortened by 6 bases and J by 6 bases, with 14 bases between the two germline ends. CDR1 is SGHAT and CDR2 is FQNNGV in the germline V gene. The CDR3 reads CASRTGGADEKLFF. As DNA, the CDR3 is TGTGCCAGCAGGACGGGGGGCGCAGATGAAAAACTGTTTTTT.

The rearrangement links TRBV19 to TRBJ1-5, with 9 bases fitting TRBD1. V shed 8 bases, J shed 5 bases, and the junction held 4 bases outside the gene matches. Germline V gives CDR1 LNHDA, CDR2 SQIVND (reference sequence). The CDR3 runs to 13 residues. As DNA, the CDR3 is TGTGCCAGTTCGGGACAGGGTTATCAGCCCCAGCATTTT. Amino acid sequence: CASSGQGYQPQHF.

The gene calls are TRBV4-1 and TRBJ2-3; D gene uncertain. Trimming stripped 1 base from V and 2 bases from J, with 10 bases between. The CDR3 extends over 15 amino acids. Per the germline V gene, CDR1 is MGHRA and CDR2 is YSYEKL. CDR3 sequence reads: CASSQGFVPTDTQYF. For the CDR3, the DNA is TGCGCCAGCAGCCAAGGGTTCGTCCCCACAGATACGCAGTATTTT.

The CDR3 DNA is TGCGCCAGCAGCTTTCAGGGGGGCACCTACGAGCAGTACTTC. Translated: CASSFQGGTYEQYF. This chain joins TRBV5-1 and TRBJ2-7, with TRBD1 as a possible D gene (7 bases). This CDR3 has 14 amino acids. V gave up 2 bases and J gave up 2 bases, with 11 bases separating them. The germline V gene encodes CDR1 SGHRS and CDR2 YFSETQ.

This rearrangement joins TRBV11-3 to TRBJ2-6; D remains ambiguous. The CDR3 is 16 residues long. Germline values: CDR1 SGHNT, CDR2 YENEEA. V gave up 5 bases and J gave up 0 bases, with 11 bases separating them. The CDR3 coding sequence is TGTGCCAGCAGCCCCACCTCTGGCTCTGGGGCCAACGTCCTGACTTTC. It specifies CASSPTSGSGANVLTF.

This rearrangement joins TRBV7-9 to TRBJ2-2; D possibly corresponds to TRBD1 (6 bases). Germline V gives CDR1 SEHNR, CDR2 FQNEAQ (reference sequence). Between the trimmed V and J ends, which lost 10 bases and 4 bases, there was a span of 16 bases. This CDR3 has 14 residues. The CDR3 sequence is CATLGQISTGELFF. Written as DNA, the CDR3 is TGTGCCACCTTGGGACAAATCAGCACCGGGGAGCTGTTTTTT.